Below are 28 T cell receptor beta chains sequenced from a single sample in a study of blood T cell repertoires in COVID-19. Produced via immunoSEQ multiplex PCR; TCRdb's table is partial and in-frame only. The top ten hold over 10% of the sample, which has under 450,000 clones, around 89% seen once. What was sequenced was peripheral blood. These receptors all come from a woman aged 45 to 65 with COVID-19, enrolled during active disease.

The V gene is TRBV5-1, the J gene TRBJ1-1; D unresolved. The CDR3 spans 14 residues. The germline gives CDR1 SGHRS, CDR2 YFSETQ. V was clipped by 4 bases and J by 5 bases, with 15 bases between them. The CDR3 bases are TGCGCCAGCAGCCAATCAAGACTAAGGACTGAAGCTTTCTTT. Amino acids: CASSQSRLRTEAFF. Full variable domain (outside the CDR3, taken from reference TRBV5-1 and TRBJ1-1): KAGVTQTPRYLIKTRGQQVTLSCSPISGHRSVSWYQQTPGQGLQFLFEYFSETQRNKGNFPGRFSGRQFSNSRSEMNVSTLELGDSALYLCASSQSRLRTEAFFGQGTRLTVV.

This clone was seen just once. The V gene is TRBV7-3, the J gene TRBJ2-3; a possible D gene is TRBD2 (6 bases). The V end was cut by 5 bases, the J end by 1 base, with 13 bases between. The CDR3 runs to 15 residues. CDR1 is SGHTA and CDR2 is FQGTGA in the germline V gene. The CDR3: CASSLNGGGTDTQYF. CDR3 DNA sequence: TGTGCCAGCAGCCTCAACGGGGGTGGCACAGATACGCAGTATTTT.

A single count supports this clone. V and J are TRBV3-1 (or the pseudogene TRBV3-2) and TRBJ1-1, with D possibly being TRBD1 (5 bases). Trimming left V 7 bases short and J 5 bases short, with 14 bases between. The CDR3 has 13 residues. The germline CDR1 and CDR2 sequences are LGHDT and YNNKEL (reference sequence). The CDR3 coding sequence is TGTGCCAGCACCCGGGCAGGGAGGACTGAAGCTTTCTTT. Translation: CASTRAGRTEAFF.

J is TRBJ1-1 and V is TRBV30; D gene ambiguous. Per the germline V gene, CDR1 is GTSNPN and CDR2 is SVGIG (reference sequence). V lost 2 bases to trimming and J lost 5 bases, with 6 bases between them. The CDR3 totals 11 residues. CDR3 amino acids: CAWSTQTEAFF. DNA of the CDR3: TGTGCCTGGAGTACACAGACTGAAGCTTTCTTT.

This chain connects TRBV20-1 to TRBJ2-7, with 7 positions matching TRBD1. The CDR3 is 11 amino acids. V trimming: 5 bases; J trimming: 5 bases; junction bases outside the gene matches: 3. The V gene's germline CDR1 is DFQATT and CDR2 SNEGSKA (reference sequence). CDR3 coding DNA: TGCAGTGCTGCAGGGGGTAACGAGCAGTACTTC. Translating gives CSAAGGNEQYF.

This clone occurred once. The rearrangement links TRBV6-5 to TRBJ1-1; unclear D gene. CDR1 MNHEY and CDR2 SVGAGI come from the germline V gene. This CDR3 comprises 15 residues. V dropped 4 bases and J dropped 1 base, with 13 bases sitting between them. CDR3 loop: CASSFLAGRNTEAFF. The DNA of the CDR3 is TGTGCCAGCAGTTTCCTGGCCGGGAGGAACACTGAAGCTTTCTTT.

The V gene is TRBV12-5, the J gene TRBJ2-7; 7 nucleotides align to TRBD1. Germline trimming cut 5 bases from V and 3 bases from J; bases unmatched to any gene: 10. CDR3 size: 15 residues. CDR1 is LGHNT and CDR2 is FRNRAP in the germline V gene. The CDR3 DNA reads TGTGCTAGTGGTAACACTTACAGGGGAAACTACGAGCAGTACTTC. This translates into CASGNTYRGNYEQYF. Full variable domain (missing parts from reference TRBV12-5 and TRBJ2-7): DARVTQTPRHKVTEMGQEVTMRCQPILGHNTVFWYRQTMMQGLELLAYFRNRAPLDDSGMPKDRFSAEMPDATLATLKIQPSEPRDSAVYFCASGNTYRGNYEQYFGPGTRLTVT.

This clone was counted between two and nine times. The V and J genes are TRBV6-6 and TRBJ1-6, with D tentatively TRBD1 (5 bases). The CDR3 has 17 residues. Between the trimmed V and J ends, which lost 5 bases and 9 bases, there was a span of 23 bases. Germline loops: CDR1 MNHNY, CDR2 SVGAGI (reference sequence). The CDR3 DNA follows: TGTGCCAGCAGTCAGACCCCCCCCAGGGAAGTTGGTTCACCCCTCCACTTT. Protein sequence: CASSQTPPREVGSPLHF.

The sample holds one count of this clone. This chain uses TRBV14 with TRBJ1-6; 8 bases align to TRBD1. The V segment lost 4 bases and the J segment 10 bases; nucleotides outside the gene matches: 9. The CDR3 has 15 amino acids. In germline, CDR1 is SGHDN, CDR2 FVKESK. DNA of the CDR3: TGTGCCAGCAGCCCTTTAGGACAGGGAAAATCACCCCTCCACTTT. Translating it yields CASSPLGQGKSPLHF.

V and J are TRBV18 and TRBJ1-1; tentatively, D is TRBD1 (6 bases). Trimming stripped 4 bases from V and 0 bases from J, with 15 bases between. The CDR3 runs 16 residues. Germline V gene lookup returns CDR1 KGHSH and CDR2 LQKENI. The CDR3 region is CASSLQSPGVNTEAFF. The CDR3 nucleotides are TGTGCCAGCTCACTACAAAGTCCAGGGGTGAACACTGAAGCTTTCTTT.

The CDR3: CASSSTGGNEQFF. DNA for the CDR3: TGTGCCAGCAGTTCCACAGGGGGCAATGAGCAGTTCTTC. The rearrangement links TRBV12-3 or TRBV12-4 to TRBJ2-1, with 8 bases aligning to TRBD1. J was trimmed by 6 bases and V by 4 bases; bases with no gene match: 2. The CDR3 runs to 13 residues.

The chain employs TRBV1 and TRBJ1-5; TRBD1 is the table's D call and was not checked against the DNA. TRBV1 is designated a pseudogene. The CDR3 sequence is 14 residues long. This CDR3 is CTSNSDSPNQPQHF. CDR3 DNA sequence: TGCACCAGCAATTCGGACAGTCCCAATCAGCCCCAGCATTTT.

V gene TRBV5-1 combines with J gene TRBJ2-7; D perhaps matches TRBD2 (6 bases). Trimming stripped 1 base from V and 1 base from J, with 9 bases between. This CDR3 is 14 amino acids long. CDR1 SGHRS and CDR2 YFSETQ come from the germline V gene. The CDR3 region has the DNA TGCGCCAGCAGCTTGTTGGGGGGTTCCTACGAGCAGTACTTC. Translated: CASSLLGGSYEQYF.

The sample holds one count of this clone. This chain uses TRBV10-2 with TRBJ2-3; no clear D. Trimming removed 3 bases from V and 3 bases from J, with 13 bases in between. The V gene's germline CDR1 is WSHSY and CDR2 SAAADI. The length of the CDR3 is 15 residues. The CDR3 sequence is CASSDRHNGTDTQYF. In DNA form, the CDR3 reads TGCGCCAGCAGTGATAGACATAATGGGACAGATACGCAGTATTTT.

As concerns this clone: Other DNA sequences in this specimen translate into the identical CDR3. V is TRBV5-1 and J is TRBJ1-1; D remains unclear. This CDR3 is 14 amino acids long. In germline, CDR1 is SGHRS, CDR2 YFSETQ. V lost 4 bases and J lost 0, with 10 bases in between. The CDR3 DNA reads TGCGCCAGCAGCGGAGGGTCACTGAACACTGAAGCTTTCTTT. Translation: CASSGGSLNTEAFF. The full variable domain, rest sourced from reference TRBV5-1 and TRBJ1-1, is KAGVTQTPRYLIKTRGQQVTLSCSPISGHRSVSWYQQTPGQGLQFLFEYFSETQRNKGNFPGRFSGRQFSNSRSEMNVSTLELGDSALYLCASSGGSLNTEAFFGQGTRLTVV.

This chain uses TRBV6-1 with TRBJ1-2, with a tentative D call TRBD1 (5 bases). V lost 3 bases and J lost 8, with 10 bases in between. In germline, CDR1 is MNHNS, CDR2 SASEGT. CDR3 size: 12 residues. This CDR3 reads CASSDRDWGYTF. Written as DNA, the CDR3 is TGTGCCAGCAGTGACAGGGACTGGGGCTACACCTTC.

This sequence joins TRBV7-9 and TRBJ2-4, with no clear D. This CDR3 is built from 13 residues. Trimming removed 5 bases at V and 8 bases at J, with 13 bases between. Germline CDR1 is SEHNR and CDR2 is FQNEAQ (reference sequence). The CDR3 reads CASSLSGRDIQYF. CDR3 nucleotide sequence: TGTGCCAGCAGCCTAAGTGGTAGAGACATTCAGTACTTC. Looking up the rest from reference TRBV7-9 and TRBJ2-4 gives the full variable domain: DTGVSQNPRHKITKRGQNVTFRCDPISEHNRLYWYRQTLGQGPEFLTYFQNEAQLEKSRLLSDRFSAERPKGSFSTLEIQRTEQGDSAMYLCASSLSGRDIQYFGAGTRLSVL.

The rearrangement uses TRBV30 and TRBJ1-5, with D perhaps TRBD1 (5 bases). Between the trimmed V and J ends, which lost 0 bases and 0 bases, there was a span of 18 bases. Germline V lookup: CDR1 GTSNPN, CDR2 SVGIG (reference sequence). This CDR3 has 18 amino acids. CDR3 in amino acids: CAWSVGDWYRYSNQPQHF. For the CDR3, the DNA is TGTGCCTGGAGTGTCGGGGACTGGTATAGGTATAGCAATCAGCCCCAGCATTTT.

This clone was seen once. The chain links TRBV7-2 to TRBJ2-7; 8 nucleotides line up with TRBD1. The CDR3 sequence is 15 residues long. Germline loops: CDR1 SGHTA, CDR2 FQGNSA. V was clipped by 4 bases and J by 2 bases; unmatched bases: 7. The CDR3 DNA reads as TGTGCCAGCAGCTCCACGACAGGGGAAGCCTACGAGCAGTACTTC. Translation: CASSSTTGEAYEQYF.

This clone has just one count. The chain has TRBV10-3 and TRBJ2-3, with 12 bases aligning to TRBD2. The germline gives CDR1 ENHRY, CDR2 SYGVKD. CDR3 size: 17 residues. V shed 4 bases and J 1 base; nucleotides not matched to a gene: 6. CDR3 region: CAISGGTSGLRTDTQYF. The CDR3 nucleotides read TGTGCCATCAGTGGGGGGACTAGCGGGCTACGCACAGATACGCAGTATTTT.

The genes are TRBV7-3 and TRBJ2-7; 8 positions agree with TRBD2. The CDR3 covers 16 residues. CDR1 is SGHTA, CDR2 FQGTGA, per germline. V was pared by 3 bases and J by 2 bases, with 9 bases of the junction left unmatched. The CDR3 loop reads CASSLGSGTSAYEQYF. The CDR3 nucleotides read TGTGCCAGCAGCTTGGGCTCTGGGACTAGTGCCTACGAGCAGTACTTC.

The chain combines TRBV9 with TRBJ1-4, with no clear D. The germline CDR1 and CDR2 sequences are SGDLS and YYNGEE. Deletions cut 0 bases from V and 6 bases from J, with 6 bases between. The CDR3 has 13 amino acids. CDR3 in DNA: TGTGCCAGCAGCGTAGGGAGGGATGAAAAACTGTTTTTT. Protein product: CASSVGRDEKLFF.

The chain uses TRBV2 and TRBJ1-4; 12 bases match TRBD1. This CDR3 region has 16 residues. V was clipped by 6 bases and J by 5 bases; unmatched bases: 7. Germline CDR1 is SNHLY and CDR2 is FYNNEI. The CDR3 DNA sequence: TGTGCCAGCAGGGAGGGACAGGGGGCGCTGAATGAAAAACTGTTTTTT. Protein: CASREGQGALNEKLFF.

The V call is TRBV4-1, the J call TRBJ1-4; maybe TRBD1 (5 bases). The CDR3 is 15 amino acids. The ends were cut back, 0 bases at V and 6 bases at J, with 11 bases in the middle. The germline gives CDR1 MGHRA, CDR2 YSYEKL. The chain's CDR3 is CASSQDQGQDEKLFF. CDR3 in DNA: TGCGCCAGCAGCCAAGATCAGGGCCAGGATGAAAAACTGTTTTTT.

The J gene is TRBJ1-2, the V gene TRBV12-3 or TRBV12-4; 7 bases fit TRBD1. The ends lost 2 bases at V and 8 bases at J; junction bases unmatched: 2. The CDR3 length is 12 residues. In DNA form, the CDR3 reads TGTGCCAGCAGTTTAAGGGGGCGAGGCTACACCTTC. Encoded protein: CASSLRGRGYTF.

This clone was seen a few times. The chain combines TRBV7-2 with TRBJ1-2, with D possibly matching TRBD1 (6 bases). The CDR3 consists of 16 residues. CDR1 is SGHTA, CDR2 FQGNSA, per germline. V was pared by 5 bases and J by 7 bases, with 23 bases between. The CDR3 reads CASSINAGGATRGYTF. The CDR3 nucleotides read TGTGCCAGCAGCATTAACGCCGGGGGGGCCACGCGTGGCTACACCTTC. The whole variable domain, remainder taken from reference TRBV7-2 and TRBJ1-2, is GAGVSQSPSNKVTEKGKDVELRCDPISGHTALYWYRQSLGQGLEFLIYFQGNSAPDKSGLPSDRFSAERTGGSVSTLTIQRTQQEDSAVYLCASSINAGGATRGYTFGSGTRLTVV.

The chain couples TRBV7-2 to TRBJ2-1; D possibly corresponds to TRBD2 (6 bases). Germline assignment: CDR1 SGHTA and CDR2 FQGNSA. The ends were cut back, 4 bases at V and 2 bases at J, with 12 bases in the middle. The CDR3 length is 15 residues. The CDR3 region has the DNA TGTGCCAGCAGCTATAGGAGCGGGCCCTACAATGAGCAGTTCTTC. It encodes CASSYRSGPYNEQFF.

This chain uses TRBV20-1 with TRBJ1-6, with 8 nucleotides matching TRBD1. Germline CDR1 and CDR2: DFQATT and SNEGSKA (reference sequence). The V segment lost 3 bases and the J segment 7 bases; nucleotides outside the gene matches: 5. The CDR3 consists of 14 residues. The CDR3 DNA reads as TGCAGTGCTAGTCCCGGGACAGGAAATTCACCCCTCCACTTT. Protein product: CSASPGTGNSPLHF.